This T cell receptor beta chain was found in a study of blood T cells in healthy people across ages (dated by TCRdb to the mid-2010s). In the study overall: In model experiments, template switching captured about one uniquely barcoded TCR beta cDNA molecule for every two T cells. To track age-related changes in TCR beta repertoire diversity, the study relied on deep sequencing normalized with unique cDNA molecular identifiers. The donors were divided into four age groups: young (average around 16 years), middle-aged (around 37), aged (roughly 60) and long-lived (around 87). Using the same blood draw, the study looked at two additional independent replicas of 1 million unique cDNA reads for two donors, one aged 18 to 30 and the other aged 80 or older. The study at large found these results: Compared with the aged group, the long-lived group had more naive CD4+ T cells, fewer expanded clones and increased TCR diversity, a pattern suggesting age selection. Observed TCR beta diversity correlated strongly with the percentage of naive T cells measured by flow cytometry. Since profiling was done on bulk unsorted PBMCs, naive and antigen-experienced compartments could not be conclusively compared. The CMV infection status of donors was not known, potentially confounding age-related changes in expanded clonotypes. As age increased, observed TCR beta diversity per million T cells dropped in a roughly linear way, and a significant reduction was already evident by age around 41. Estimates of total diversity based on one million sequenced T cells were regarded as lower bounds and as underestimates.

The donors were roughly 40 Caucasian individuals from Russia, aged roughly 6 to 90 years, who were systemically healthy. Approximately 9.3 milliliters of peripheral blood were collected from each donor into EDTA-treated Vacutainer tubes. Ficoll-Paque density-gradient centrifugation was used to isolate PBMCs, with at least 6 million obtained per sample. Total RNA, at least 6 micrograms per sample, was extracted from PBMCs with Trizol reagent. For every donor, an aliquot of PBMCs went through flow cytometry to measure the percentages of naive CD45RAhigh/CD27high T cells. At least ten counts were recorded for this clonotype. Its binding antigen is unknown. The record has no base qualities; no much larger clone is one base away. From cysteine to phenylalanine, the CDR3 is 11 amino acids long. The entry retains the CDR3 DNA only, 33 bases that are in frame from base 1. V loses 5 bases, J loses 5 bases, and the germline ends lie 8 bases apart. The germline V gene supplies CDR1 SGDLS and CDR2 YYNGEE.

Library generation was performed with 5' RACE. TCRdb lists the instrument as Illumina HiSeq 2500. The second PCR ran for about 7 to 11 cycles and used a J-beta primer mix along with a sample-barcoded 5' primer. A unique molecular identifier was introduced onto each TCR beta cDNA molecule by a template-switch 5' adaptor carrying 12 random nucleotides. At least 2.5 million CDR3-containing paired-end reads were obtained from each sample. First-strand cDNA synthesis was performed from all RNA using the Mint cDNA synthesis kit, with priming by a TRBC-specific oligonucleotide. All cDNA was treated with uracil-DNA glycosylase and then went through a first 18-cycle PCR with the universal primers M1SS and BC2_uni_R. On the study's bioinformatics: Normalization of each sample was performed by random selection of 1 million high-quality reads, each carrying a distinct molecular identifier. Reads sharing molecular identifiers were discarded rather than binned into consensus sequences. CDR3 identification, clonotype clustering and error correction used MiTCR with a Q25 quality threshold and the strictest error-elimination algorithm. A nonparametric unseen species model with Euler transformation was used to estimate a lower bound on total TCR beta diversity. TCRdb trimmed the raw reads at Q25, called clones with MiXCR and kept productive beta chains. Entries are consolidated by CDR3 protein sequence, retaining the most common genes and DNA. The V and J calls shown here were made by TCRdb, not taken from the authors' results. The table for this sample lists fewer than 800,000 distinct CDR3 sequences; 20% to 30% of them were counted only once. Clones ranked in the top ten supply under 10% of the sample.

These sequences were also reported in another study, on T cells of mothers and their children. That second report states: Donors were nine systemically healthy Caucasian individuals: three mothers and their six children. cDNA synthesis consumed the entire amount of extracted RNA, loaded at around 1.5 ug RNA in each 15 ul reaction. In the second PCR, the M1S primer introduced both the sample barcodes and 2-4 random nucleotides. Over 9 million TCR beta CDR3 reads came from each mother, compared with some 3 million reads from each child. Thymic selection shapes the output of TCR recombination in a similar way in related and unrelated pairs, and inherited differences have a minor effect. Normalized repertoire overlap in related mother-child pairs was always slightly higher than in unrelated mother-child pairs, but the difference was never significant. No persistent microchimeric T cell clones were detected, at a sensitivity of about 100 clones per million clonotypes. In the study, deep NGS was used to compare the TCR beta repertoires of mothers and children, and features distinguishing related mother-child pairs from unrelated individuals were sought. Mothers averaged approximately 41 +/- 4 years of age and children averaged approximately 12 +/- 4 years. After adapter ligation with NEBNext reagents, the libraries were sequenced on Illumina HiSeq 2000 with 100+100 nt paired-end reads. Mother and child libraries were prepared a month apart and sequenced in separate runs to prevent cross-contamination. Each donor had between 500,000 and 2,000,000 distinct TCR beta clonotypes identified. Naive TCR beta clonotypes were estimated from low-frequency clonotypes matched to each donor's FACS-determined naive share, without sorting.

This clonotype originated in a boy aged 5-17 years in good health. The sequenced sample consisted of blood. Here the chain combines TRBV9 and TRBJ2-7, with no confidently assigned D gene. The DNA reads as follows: TGTGCCAGCAGTAGAGAGGACGAGCAGTACTTC. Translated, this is CASSREDEQYF.